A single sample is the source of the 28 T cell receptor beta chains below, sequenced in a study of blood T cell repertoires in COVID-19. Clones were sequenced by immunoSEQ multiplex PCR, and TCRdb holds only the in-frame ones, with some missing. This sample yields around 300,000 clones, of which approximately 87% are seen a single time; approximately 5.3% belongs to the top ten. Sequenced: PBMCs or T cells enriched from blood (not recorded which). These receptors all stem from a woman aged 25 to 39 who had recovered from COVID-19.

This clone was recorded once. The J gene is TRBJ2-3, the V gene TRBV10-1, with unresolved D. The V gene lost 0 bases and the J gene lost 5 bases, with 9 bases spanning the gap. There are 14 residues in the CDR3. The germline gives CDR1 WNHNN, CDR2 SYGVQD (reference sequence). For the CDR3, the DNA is TGCGCCAGCAGTGAGTCGTATGGGCTAGATACGCAGTATTTT. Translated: CASSESYGLDTQYF.

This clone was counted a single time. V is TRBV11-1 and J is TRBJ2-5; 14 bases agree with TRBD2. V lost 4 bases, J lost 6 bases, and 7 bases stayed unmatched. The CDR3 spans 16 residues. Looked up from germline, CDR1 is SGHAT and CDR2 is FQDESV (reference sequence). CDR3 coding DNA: TGTGCCAGCAGCTCTCCCAGGACTAGCGGGGGGAAGACCCAGTACTTC. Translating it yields CASSSPRTSGGKTQYF.

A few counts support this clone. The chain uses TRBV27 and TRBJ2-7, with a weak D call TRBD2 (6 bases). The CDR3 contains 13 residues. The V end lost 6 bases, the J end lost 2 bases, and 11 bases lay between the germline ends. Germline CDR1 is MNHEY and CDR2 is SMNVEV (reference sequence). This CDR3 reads CASRPGGAYEQYF. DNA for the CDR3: TGTGCCAGCAGACCAGGCGGGGCCTACGAGCAGTACTTC.

The CDR3 loop reads CATSHQGNTIYF. CDR3 nucleotides: TGTGCCACCAGTCATCAGGGAAACACCATATATTTT. V and J are TRBV15 and TRBJ1-3; D not certain. This CDR3 contains 12 residues. V shed 6 bases and J shed 4 bases, with 7 bases lying between them. Germline CDR1 LNHNV, CDR2 YYDKDF (reference sequence).

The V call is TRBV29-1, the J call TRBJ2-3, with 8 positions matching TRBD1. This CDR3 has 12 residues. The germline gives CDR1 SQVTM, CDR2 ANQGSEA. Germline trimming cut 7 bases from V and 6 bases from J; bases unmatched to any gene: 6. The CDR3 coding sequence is TGCAGCGCGGCAGGGGGCTGGGATACGCAGTATTTT. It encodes CSAAGGWDTQYF.

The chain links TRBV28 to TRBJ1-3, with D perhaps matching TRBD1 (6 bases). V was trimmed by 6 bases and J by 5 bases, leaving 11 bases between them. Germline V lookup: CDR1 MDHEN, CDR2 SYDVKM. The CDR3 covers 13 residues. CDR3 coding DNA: TGTGCCAGCAGGACGGGGGGCAGAAACACCATATATTTT. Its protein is CASRTGGRNTIYF.

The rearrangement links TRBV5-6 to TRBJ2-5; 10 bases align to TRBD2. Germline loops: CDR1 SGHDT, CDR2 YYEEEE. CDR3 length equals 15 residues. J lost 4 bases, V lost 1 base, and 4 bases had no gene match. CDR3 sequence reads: CASSLLAGGAETQYF. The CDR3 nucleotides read TGTGCCAGCAGCTTGTTAGCGGGGGGTGCAGAGACCCAGTACTTC. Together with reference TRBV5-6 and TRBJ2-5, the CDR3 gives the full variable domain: DAGVTQSPTHLIKTRGQQVTLRCSPKSGHDTVSWYQQALGQGPQFIFQYYEEEERQRGNFPDRFSGHQFPNYSSELNVNALLLGDSALYLCASSLLAGGAETQYFGPGTRLLVL.

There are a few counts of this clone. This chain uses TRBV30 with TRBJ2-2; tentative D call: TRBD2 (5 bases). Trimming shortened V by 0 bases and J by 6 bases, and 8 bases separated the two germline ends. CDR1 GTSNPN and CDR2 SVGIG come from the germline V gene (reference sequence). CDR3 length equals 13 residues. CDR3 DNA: TGTGCCTGGAGTGTACGGGAATCCGGGGAGCTGTTTTTT. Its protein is CAWSVRESGELFF.

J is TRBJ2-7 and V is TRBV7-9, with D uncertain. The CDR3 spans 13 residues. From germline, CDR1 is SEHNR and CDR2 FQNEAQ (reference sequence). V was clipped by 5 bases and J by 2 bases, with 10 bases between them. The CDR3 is CASSPDTTYEQYF. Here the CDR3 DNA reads TGTGCCAGCAGCCCTGACACGACCTACGAGCAGTACTTC.

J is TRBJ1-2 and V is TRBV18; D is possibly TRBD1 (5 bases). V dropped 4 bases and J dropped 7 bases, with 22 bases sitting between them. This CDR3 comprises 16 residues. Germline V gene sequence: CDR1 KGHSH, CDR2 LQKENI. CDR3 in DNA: TGTGCCAGCTCACGGACCACCAACAGGACGCGGGGTGGCTACACCTTC. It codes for CASSRTTNRTRGGYTF.

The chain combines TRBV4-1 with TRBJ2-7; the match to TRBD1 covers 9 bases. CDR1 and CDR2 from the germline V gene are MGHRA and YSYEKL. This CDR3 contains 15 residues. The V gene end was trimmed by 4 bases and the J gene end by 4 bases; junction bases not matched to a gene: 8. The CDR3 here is CASSRGTGRRYEQYF. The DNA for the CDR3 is TGCGCCAGCAGCCGGGGGACAGGGAGGAGGTACGAGCAGTACTTC.

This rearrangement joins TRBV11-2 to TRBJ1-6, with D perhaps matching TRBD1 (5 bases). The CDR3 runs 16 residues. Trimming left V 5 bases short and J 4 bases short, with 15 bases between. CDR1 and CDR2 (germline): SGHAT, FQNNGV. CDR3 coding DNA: TGTGCCAGCAGCCAGAAGGGGTCCTTTTATAATTCACCCCTCCACTTT. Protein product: CASSQKGSFYNSPLHF.

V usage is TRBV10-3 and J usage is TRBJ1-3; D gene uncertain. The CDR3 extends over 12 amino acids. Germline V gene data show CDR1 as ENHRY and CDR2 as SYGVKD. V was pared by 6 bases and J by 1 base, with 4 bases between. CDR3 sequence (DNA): TGTGCCATCAGCCCGTCTGGAAACACCATATATTTT. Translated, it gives CAISPSGNTIYF.

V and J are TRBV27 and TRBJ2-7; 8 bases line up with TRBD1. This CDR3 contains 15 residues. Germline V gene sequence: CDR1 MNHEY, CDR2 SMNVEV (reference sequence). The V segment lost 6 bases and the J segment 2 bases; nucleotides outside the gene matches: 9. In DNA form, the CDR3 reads TGTGCCAGCAGGACAACAGGGGGGAGACCCTACGAGCAGTACTTC. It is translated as CASRTTGGRPYEQYF.

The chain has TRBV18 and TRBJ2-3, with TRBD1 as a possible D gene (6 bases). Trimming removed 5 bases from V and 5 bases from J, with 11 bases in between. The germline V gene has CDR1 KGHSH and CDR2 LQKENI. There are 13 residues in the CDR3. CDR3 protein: CASSWGLGDTQYF. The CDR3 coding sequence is TGTGCCAGCTCATGGGGGCTCGGAGATACGCAGTATTTT.

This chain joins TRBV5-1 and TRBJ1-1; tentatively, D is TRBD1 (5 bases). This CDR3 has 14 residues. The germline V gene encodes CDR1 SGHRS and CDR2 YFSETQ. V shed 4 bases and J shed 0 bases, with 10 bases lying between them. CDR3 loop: CASSRGRMNTEAFF. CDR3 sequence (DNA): TGCGCCAGCAGCAGGGGCCGAATGAACACTGAAGCTTTCTTT.

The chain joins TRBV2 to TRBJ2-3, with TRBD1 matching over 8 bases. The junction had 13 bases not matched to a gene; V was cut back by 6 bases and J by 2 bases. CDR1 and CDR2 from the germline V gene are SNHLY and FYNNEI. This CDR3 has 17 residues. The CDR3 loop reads CASSLSGTGLLTDTQYF. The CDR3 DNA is TGTGCCAGCAGCCTCTCCGGGACAGGCCTGCTCACAGATACGCAGTATTTT.

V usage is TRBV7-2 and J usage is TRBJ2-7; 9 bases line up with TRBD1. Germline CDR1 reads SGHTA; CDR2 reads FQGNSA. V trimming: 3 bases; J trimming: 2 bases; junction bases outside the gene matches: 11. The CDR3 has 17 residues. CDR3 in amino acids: CASSFVGTGWDPYEQYF. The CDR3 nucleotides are TGTGCCAGCAGCTTCGTGGGGACAGGGTGGGATCCCTACGAGCAGTACTTC.

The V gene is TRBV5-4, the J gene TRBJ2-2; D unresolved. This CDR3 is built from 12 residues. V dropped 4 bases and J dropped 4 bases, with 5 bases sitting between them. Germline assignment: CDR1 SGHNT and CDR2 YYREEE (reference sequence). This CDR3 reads CASSPGTGELFF. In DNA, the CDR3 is TGTGCCAGCAGCCCCGGCACCGGGGAGCTGTTTTTT.

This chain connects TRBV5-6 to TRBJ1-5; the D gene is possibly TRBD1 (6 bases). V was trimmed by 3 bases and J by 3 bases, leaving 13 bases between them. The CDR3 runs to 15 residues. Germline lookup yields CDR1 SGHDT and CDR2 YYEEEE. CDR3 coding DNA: TGTGCCAGCAGCTCCTACGACAGGTTCAATCAGCCCCAGCATTTT. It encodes CASSSYDRFNQPQHF.

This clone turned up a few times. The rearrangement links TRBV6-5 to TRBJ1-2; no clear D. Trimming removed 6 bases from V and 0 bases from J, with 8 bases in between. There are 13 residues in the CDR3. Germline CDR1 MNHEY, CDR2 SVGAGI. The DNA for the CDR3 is TGTGCCAGCAGGGGCACCACTAACTATGGCTACACCTTC. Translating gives CASRGTTNYGYTF.

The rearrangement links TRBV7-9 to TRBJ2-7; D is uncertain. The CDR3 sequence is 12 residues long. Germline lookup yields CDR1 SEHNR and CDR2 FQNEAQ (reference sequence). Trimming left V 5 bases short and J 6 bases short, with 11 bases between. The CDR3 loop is CASSPIYSEQYF. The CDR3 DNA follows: TGTGCCAGCAGCCCCATCTACAGCGAGCAGTACTTC.

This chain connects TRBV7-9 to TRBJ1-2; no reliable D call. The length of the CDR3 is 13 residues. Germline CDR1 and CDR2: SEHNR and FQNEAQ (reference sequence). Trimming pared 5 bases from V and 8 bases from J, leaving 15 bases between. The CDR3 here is CASSAGVPSGYTF. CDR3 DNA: TGTGCCAGCAGCGCGGGAGTCCCTAGCGGCTACACCTTC. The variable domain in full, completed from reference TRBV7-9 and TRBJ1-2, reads DTGVSQNPRHKITKRGQNVTFRCDPISEHNRLYWYRQTLGQGPEFLTYFQNEAQLEKSRLLSDRFSAERPKGSFSTLEIQRTEQGDSAMYLCASSAGVPSGYTFGSGTRLTVV.

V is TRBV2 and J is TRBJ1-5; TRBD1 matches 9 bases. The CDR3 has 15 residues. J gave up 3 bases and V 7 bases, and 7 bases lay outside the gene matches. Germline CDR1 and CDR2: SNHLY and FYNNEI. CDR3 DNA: TGTGCCAGCACTGCCGACAGGGGGGACAATCAGCCCCAGCATTTT. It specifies CASTADRGDNQPQHF.

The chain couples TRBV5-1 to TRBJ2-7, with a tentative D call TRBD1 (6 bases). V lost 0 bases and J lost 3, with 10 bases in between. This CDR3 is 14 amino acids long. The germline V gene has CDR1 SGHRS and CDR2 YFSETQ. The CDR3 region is CASSLVVRGYEQYF. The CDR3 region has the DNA TGCGCCAGCAGCTTGGTTGTCAGGGGCTACGAGCAGTACTTC.

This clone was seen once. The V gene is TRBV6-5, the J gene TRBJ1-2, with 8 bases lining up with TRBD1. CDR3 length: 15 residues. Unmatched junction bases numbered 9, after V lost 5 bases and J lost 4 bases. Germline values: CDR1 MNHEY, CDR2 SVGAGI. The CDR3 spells CASSPGQGRGYGYTF. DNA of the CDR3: TGTGCCAGCAGTCCCGGACAGGGACGGGGCTATGGCTACACCTTC.

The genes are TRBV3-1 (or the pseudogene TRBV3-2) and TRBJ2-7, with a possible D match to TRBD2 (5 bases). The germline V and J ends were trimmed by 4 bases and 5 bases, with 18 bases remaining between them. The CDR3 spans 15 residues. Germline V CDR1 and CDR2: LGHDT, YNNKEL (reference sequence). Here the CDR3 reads CASSPILDPGDEQYF. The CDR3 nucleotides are TGTGCCAGCAGCCCCATACTAGATCCCGGCGACGAGCAGTACTTC.

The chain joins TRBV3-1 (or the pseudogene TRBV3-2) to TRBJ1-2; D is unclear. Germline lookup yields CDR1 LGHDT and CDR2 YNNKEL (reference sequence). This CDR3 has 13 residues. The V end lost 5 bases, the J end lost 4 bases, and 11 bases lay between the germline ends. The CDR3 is CASSSNGFYGYTF. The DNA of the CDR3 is TGTGCCAGCAGCTCGAACGGTTTCTATGGCTACACCTTC.